The text below deals with one TCR beta chain. A few counts support this clonotype. The clone's antigen remains unknown. No base quality values were provided; no much bigger clone lies one nucleotide off. The time point label of this sample denotes: newly diagnosed GD, antithyroid drugs for less than 3 months. RNA was extracted from PBMCs in TRIzol for both TCR sequencing and RNA sequencing. The diagnosis of Graves' disease followed American Thyroid Association guidelines. Recruitment of patients was carried out at an endocrinology department in Xi'an, China. Each patient gave 8.5 to 9.5 milliliters of peripheral blood, collected in an EDTA anticoagulant tube. PBMCs were isolated by Ficoll Paque Plus density gradient separation without further T cell sorting. An Agilent 2100 Bioanalyzer and agarose gel were used to check RNA quality, while a NanoDrop 2000 measured RNA concentration. The data belong to a study of regulatory T cells in long-lasting Graves disease (dated by TCRdb to 2020 to 2022). For the wider study: Newly diagnosed Graves' disease patients had taken antithyroid drugs for less than 3 months. This study used TCR sequencing and RNA sequencing of peripheral blood to compare persistent Graves' disease patients against newly diagnosed Graves' disease patients. The study was conducted in China and was registered as a clinical trial. A total of around 35 samples were covered by TCR sequencing, comprising around 13 persistent and about 20 newly diagnosed Graves' disease patients. The paper's findings and limits, for the study overall: The study examined only peripheral blood because the primary lesion, thyroid tissue, could not be accessed. The authors acknowledged the small sample size as a limitation that may reduce accuracy. Persistent disease showed preferential use of TRBV28, TRBJ1-2 and TRBJ2-5, whereas newly diagnosed disease favored TRBV20-1 and TRBJ2-1. Persistent patients shared more public clonotypes among themselves (approximately 2,500) than newly diagnosed patients did (approximately 900). Lower TCR Shannon entropy and fewer highly expanded clones were observed in persistent Graves' disease patients than in newly diagnosed patients, which suggested clonal expansion. Sequencing and analysis were limited to the TCR beta chain.

From a lookup of the germline V gene, CDR1 and CDR2 are SGDLS and YYNGEE. Counted from cysteine to phenylalanine, this CDR3 has 18 amino acids. The kept DNA is CDR3 alone, 54 bases in frame from the first base. The library came from multiplex PCR. These reads were obtained on an Illumina HiSeq 4000. To build TCR beta libraries, CDR3 regions were amplified by Arm-PCR using iRepertoire HTBI primers. Before sequencing, the PCR products underwent gel purification. The published analysis was carried out like this. Gene usage analysis of CDR3 amino acid clonotypes relied on the 55 to 80 TRBV and 13 to 15 TRBJ segments identified across samples. Filtered high-quality paired reads were merged into contigs using COPE and FqMerger. BLAST was used to align contigs to the IMGT TRBV, TRBD and TRBJ reference genes, and CDR3 was defined following IMGT. Highly expanded clones were defined as clonotypes with a frequency above 0.1%. Shannon entropy served as the measure of repertoire diversity, while the Gini coefficient captured V-J evenness. A clonotype found in more than one individual was treated as public. TCRdb itself trimmed the public reads at Q25 with fastp, ran MiXCR and retained productive beta chains. Every CDR3 protein is listed once, alongside the most common genes and DNA of its rows. The V and J calls were determined by TCRdb, not by the authors. Recorded for this sample are 200,000 to 250,000 distinct CDR3 sequences; around 19% of them occurred a single time. Of the sample, approximately 20% is held by the ten largest clones.

The receptor's source is a female donor with Graves disease. The rearranged segments are TRBV9 and TRBJ2-3; the central 14 bases match TRBD2. The DNA matches TRBJ2-5 better at its end, which makes the J call doubtful. Sequenced material: peripheral blood mononuclear cells (PBMCs), taken at new diagnosis, from a patient treated with antithyroid drugs. The DNA sequence is TGTGCCAGCAGCGTAGAGGGGACTAGCGGGAGTTCGGGTGAGACCCAGTACTTC. This codes for CASSVEGTSGSSGETQYF.